A selection of T cell receptor beta chains follows, all from one sample in a study of T cells in tumors after PD-1 blockade. Using immunoSEQ multiplex PCR, the repertoire was profiled, and TCRdb retains in-frame clones only, with some absent. Of 45,000 to 60,000 clones in the sample, about four fifths were seen once. The input for sequencing was PBMCs, taken before anti-PD-1 treatment. The receptors come from a human donor with basal cell carcinoma. Each CDR3 is given with its conserved first and last residue. Each record gives: V gene, clone size, D gene, J gene, CDR3 length, CDR3 DNA, CDR3 protein. D genes are given only for firm matches. Where a row states a size, it is once, few, many or the class of an expanded clone; other rows omit it.

TRBV19,many,NA,TRBJ1-2,12,TGTGCCACCCTGTTCTTGGGATCCGGCTACACCTTC,CATLFLGSGYTF
TRBV24-1,NA,TRBD2,TRBJ2-7,13,TGTGCCACCAGTCGCGGGGGGCCGTACGAGCAGTACTTC,CATSRGGPYEQYF
TRBV25-1,NA,NA,TRBJ1-3,16,TGTGCCAGCAGTGAATATAGACGGACCTCTGGAAACACCATATATTTT,CASSEYRRTSGNTIYF
TRBV6-5,NA,TRBD1,TRBJ1-1,14,TGTGCCAGCAGTTTTGGGACAGCGAACACTGAAGCTTTCTTT,CASSFGTANTEAFF
TRBV7-7,NA,NA,TRBJ2-4,16,TGTGCTAGCAGCTTAGCCGGCCCCGTCCCAAAAGGCATTCAGTACTTC,CASSLAGPVPKGIQYF
TRBV3-1/TRBV3-2,few,NA,TRBJ2-7,11,TGTGCCAGCAGCCTCTCCTACGAGCAGTACTTC,CASSLSYEQYF
TRBV5-4,NA,TRBD1,TRBJ1-4,13,TGTGCCAGCAGCATTACAGGGGGTGAAAAACTGTTTTTT,CASSITGGEKLFF
TRBV30,NA,TRBD1,TRBJ1-5,13,TGTGCCTGGAGTACCAAGGGGGCTCGGCCCCAGCATTTT,CAWSTKGARPQHF
TRBV5-1,NA,TRBD1,TRBJ1-3,17,TGCGCCAGCAGCTTGGGAGCTCCGGGACAGTCGAGAAACACCATATATTTT,CASSLGAPGQSRNTIYF
TRBV6-5,NA,NA,TRBJ1-1,13,TGTGCCAGCACTGTAGTCGAGAACACTGAAGCTTTCTTT,CASTVVENTEAFF
TRBV28,NA,NA,TRBJ2-5,14,TGTGCCAGCAGCGGGGGAGGATTGCGAGAGACCCAGTACTTC,CASSGGGLRETQYF
TRBV6-4,NA,NA,TRBJ1-5,16,TGTGCCAGCAGTGACCATAGGGTTTGGGGGGATCAGCCCCAGCATTTT,CASSDHRVWGDQPQHF
TRBV28,NA,NA,TRBJ2-4,15,TGTGCCAGCAGTTTAACGGCCTTAGCCAAAAACATTCAGTACTTC,CASSLTALAKNIQYF
TRBV3-1/TRBV3-2,NA,NA,TRBJ1-1,15,TGTGCCAGCAGCCAAGTAGGGGGGCGGAACACTGAAGCTTTCTTT,CASSQVGGRNTEAFF
TRBV4-2,once,NA,TRBJ2-7,15,TGTGCCAGCAGCCAAGGCGGTCCGATTACCTACGAGCAGTACTTC,CASSQGGPITYEQYF
TRBV18,few,NA,TRBJ2-6,18,TGTGCCAGCTCATCTTCACAGGACATTTACAAGTCGGGCCAACGTCCTGATTTC,CASSSSQDIYKSGQRPDF
TRBV27,NA,NA,TRBJ1-3,13,TGTGCCAGCAGTTTTGCCTCTGGAAACACCATATATTTT,CASSFASGNTIYF
TRBV5-4,NA,TRBD1,TRBJ2-5,14,TGTGCCAGCAGCCTAGGACAGGGTAGAGAGACCCAGTACTTC,CASSLGQGRETQYF
TRBV5-4,NA,NA,TRBJ1-1,15,TGTGCCAGCAGCCCACTCTATGGGGGAAACACTGAAGCTTTCTTT,CASSPLYGGNTEAFF
TRBV19,NA,TRBD2,TRBJ2-7,15,TGTGCCAGTAGTATCACAGCGGGAGGGGCCTACGAGCAGTACTTC,CASSITAGGAYEQYF
TRBV7-2,NA,NA,TRBJ1-5,16,TGTGCCAGCAGCTTACTCGCGGGGTATAGCAATCAGCCCCAGCATTTT,CASSLLAGYSNQPQHF
TRBV28,NA,TRBD1,TRBJ1-5,14,TGTGCCAGCAGTTTTGGCAGGGGGGGACAGCCCCAGCATTTT,CASSFGRGGQPQHF
TRBV6-2/TRBV6-3,NA,NA,TRBJ1-5,15,TGTGCCAGCAGTCTTACAGGGTATAGCAATCAGCCCCAGCATTTT,CASSLTGYSNQPQHF
TRBV3-1/TRBV3-2,NA,TRBD1,TRBJ2-2,16,TGTGCCAGCAGCCGCCGACAGGGGGCGAACACCGGGGAGCTGTTTTTT,CASSRRQGANTGELFF
TRBV21-1,NA,NA,TRBJ1-6,14,TGTGCCAGCAGCAACCCGGACAGGGATTCACCCCTCCACTTT,CASSNPDRDSPLHF
TRBV5-1,NA,NA,TRBJ2-5,14,TGCGCCAGCAGCCCCCTACTAGCAGGGGAGACCCAGTACTTC,CASSPLLAGETQYF